The 7 T cell receptor beta chains in this list originate from one sample, sequenced in a study of memory CD4+ T cells and cytomegalovirus serostatus. Measured with immunoSEQ multiplex PCR; TCRdb has only the in-frame clones, and not every one. The table records 61,000 or so clones, around three quarters of them present only once. The sort gate was single viable CD3+CD4+CD8-CD45RO+ cells for memory CD4+ T cells. Material for sequencing was memory CD4+ T cells from blood. Receptors originate from an adult in good health and CMV-seronegative. Some clones in this sample may be carry-over from other donors' samples.

This sequence joins TRBV5-4 and TRBJ2-7; tentative D call: TRBD1 (6 bases). Trimming left V 0 bases short and J 0 bases short, with 7 bases between. There are 14 residues in the CDR3. Germline assignment: CDR1 SGHNT and CDR2 YYREEE (reference sequence). This chain's CDR3 is CASSLGTDSYEQYF. As DNA, the CDR3 is TGTGCCAGCAGCTTGGGGACAGACTCCTACGAGCAGTACTTC.

This clone was seen a few times. Different DNA sequences within this sample yield the same CDR3. This chain's CDR3 is CASSVRSVNTEAFF. The CDR3 DNA reads TGTGCCAGCAGCGTAAGATCAGTGAACACTGAAGCTTTCTTT. The chain joins TRBV9 to TRBJ1-1; D unclear. CDR1 and CDR2 (germline): SGDLS, YYNGEE. This CDR3 has 14 amino acids. Deletions cut 1 base from V and 0 bases from J, with 7 bases between. Variable domain in full (rest from reference TRBV9 and TRBJ1-1): DSGVTQTPKHLITATGQRVTLRCSPRSGDLSVYWYQQSLDQGLQFLIQYYNGEERAKGNILERFSAQQFPDLHSELNLSSLELGDSALYFCASSVRSVNTEAFFGQGTRLTVV.

In this sample, this clone turned up a few times. The chain carries TRBV30 and TRBJ1-1, with TRBD1 matching over 12 bases. V lost 2 bases to trimming and J lost 7 bases; unmatched junction nucleotides: 5. Looked up from germline, CDR1 is GTSNPN and CDR2 is SVGIG (reference sequence). CDR3 size: 14 residues. In nucleotides, the CDR3 is TGTGCCTGGAGTTTCGGGACAGGGGGCCGTGAAGCTTTCTTT. It codes for CAWSFGTGGREAFF. Combining the CDR3 with reference TRBV30 and TRBJ1-1 gives the whole variable domain SQTIHQWPATLVQPVGSPLSLECTVEGTSNPNLYWYRQAAGRGLQLLFYSVGIGQISSEVPQNLSASRPQDRQFILSSKKLLLSDSGFYLCAWSFGTGGREAFFGQGTRLTVV.

This clone was seen just once. The chain recombines TRBV15 with TRBJ2-3; TRBD2 aligns across 12 bases. In germline, CDR1 is LNHNV, CDR2 YYDKDF (reference sequence). The CDR3 spans 16 residues. The junction had 3 bases not matched to a gene; V was cut back by 4 bases and J by 1 base. The CDR3 sequence is CATSKRLAGGTDTQYF. The CDR3 coding sequence is TGTGCCACCAGCAAACGACTAGCGGGGGGCACAGATACGCAGTATTTT.

The CDR3 DNA is TGTGCCAGCAGTCCCGGGCCCGACGGCAATCAGCCCCAGCATTTT. Amino acids: CASSPGPDGNQPQHF. This chain joins TRBV2 and TRBJ1-5; D uncertain. The CDR3 is made up of 15 amino acids. V was shortened by 5 bases and J by 2 bases, with 13 bases between the two germline ends. The germline CDR1 and CDR2 sequences are SNHLY and FYNNEI.

The chain carries TRBV5-1 and TRBJ2-5; 11 nucleotides align to TRBD1. Germline trimming cut 2 bases from V and 3 bases from J; bases unmatched to any gene: 3. The CDR3 spans 15 residues. Germline values: CDR1 SGHRS, CDR2 YFSETQ. CDR3 DNA: TGCGCCAGCAGCTTTGGACAGGGGGCCGAAGAGACCCAGTACTTC. Encoded protein: CASSFGQGAEETQYF.

The chain couples TRBV2 to TRBJ1-5; D gene ambiguous. V lost 5 bases to trimming and J lost 0 bases, with 8 bases between them. Germline V gene data show CDR1 as SNHLY and CDR2 as FYNNEI. This CDR3 contains 14 residues. CDR3 in amino acids: CASSRLNSNQPQHF. CDR3 coding DNA: TGTGCCAGCAGTAGACTCAATAGCAATCAGCCCCAGCATTTT.